These 3 T cell receptor beta chains originate from one sample sequenced in a study of blood T cell repertoires in COVID-19. The table came from immunoSEQ multiplex PCR; TCRdb's copy has only in-frame clones and leaves some out. Of some 120,000 clones detected, around nine tenths appear once; the ten largest clones hold roughly 4.5%. Sequencing was performed on peripheral blood. Receptor source: a man aged 40-55 years with acute or convalescent COVID-19.

The V and J genes are TRBV7-3 and TRBJ2-2, with TRBD1 matching over 9 bases. The CDR3 is 16 amino acids. CDR1 and CDR2 (germline): SGHTA, FQGTGA. With V trimmed by 3 bases and J by 4 bases, 6 bases remained unmatched. The CDR3 protein is CASSFGGQGSTGELFF. The CDR3 nucleotides read TGTGCCAGCAGCTTTGGCGGACAGGGGTCCACCGGGGAGCTGTTTTTT.

The chain employs TRBV30 and TRBJ2-1; possibly TRBD2 for D (5 bases). Between the trimmed V and J ends, which lost 1 base and 3 bases, there was a span of 13 bases. CDR1 is GTSNPN, CDR2 SVGIG, per germline (reference sequence). The CDR3 covers 15 residues. The CDR3 loop reads CAWSGVIGLYNEQFF. In DNA, the CDR3 is TGTGCCTGGAGTGGAGTAATCGGACTCTACAATGAGCAGTTCTTC. Complete variable domain (other parts from reference TRBV30 and TRBJ2-1): SQTIHQWPATLVQPVGSPLSLECTVEGTSNPNLYWYRQAAGRGLQLLFYSVGIGQISSEVPQNLSASRPQDRQFILSSKKLLLSDSGFYLCAWSGVIGLYNEQFFGPGTRLTVL.

The chain uses TRBV7-8 and TRBJ2-7, with 10 bases fitting TRBD2. V shed 0 bases, J shed 3 bases, and the junction held 2 bases outside the gene matches. From germline, CDR1 is SGHVS and CDR2 FQNEAQ. This CDR3 has 15 amino acids. CDR3 nucleotides: TGTGCCAGCAGCTTAGCCGGGACTAGCGTCTACGAGCAGTACTTC. Translation: CASSLAGTSVYEQYF.